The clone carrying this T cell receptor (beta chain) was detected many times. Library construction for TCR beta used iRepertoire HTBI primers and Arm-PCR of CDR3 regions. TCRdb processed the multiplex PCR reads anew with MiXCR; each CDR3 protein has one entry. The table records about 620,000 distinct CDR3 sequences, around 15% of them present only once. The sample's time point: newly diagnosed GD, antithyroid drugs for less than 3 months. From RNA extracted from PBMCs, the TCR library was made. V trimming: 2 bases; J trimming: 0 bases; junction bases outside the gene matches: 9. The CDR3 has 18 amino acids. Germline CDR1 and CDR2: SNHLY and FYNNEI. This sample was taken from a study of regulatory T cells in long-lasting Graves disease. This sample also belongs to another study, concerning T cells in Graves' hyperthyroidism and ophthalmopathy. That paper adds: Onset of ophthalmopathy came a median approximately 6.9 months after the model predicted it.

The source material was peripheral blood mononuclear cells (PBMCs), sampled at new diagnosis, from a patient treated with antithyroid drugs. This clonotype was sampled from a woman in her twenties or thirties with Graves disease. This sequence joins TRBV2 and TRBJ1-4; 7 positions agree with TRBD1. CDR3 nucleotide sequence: TGTGCCAGCAGTGAACTATTGCAGGGGGTTTCAACTAATGAAAAACTGTTTTTT. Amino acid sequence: CASSELLQGVSTNEKLFF.